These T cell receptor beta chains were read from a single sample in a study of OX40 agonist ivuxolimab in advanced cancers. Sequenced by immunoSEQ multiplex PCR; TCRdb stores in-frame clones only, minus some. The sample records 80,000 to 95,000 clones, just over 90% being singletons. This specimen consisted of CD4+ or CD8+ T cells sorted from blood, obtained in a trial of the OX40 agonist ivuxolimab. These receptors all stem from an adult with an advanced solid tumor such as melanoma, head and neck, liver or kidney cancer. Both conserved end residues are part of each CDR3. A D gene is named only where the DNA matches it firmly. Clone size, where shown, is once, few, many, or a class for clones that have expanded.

CASSPGAATSNYGYTF TGTGCCAGCAGCCCCGGGGCGGCCACATCTAACTATGGCTACACCTTC TRBV5-4 . . TRBJ1-2
CASRDWGAATGELFF TGCGCCAGCAGGGACTGGGGGGCGGCCACCGGGGAGCTGTTTTTT TRBV10-2 . . TRBJ2-2
CASSVRTGNEKLFF TGTGCCAGTAGTGTCAGGACAGGGAATGAAAAACTGTTTTTT TRBV19 TRBD1 once TRBJ1-4
CASSDVTDGNTIYF TGTGCCAGTAGTGACGTGACGGATGGAAACACCATATATTTT TRBV19 . . TRBJ1-3
CARSLAGTQSPTDTQYF TGTGCCAGAAGCTTAGCCGGGACACAAAGCCCCACAGATACGCAGTATTTT TRBV7-5 . . TRBJ2-3
CASGFPAGYEQYF TGTGCCAGCGGCTTCCCGGCGGGCTACGAGCAGTACTTC TRBV6-5 . . TRBJ2-7
CASAGRGNTEAFF TGTGCCAGCGCCGGTCGGGGGAACACTGAAGCTTTCTTT TRBV6-1 . . TRBJ1-1
CASSIPGLGNQPQHF TGTGCCAGTAGTATACCGGGTTTGGGCAATCAGCCCCAGCATTTT TRBV19 . few TRBJ1-5
CASTTRTGTGYTF TGTGCCAGCACTACTAGGACAGGGACTGGCTACACCTTC TRBV2 TRBD1 . TRBJ1-2
CASGDRGTGELFF TGTGCCAGCGGGGACCGGGGCACCGGGGAGCTGTTTTTT TRBV6-4 . . TRBJ2-2
CASMGGGQEETQYF TGTGCCAGCATGGGGGGGGGCCAGGAGGAGACCCAGTACTTC TRBV6-1 . . TRBJ2-5
CAIGAVSGPDTQYF TGTGCCATCGGAGCAGTCAGTGGGCCAGATACGCAGTATTTT TRBV10-3 . . TRBJ2-3
CASISRQGFETQYF TGTGCCAGCATCTCCAGACAGGGCTTCGAGACCCAGTACTTC TRBV28 TRBD1 . TRBJ2-5
CASSVSYGYHYEQYF TGTGCCAGCAGCGTTAGCTACGGCTATCACTACGAGCAGTACTTC TRBV9 . . TRBJ2-7
CASSFIVGATNEKLFF TGCGCCAGCAGCTTCATCGTGGGGGCAACTAATGAAAAACTGTTTTTT TRBV5-1 . . TRBJ1-4
CASSLGASGSSYEQYF TGTGCCAGCAGCTTAGGAGCTAGCGGCAGCTCCTACGAGCAGTACTTC TRBV11-1 TRBD2 . TRBJ2-7
CASSVGVNTEAFF TGTGCCAGCAGTGTGGGAGTGAACACTGAAGCTTTCTTT TRBV2 . . TRBJ1-1
CASSLRQGTEAFF TGTGCCAGCAGTCTACGACAGGGTACTGAAGCTTTCTTT TRBV2 TRBD1 . TRBJ1-1
CASSPLRTGGWGYTF TGTGCCAGTAGTCCCCTCCGGACAGGGGGCTGGGGCTACACCTTC TRBV19 TRBD1 . TRBJ1-2
CSVEEATEEQFF TGCAGCGTTGAAGAGGCGACAGAGGAGCAGTTCTTC TRBV29-1 . . TRBJ2-1
CASSPGQGMDYNEQFF TGTGCCAGCAGCCCCGGACAGGGGATGGATTACAATGAGCAGTTCTTC TRBV7-3 TRBD1 once TRBJ2-1
CASSTGASGANVLTF TGTGCCAGTAGTACAGGAGCCTCTGGGGCCAACGTCCTGACTTTC TRBV19 . . TRBJ2-6
CASSPRAPIYEQYF TGTGCCAGCAGCCCCCGGGCCCCAATCTACGAGCAGTACTTC TRBV2 . . TRBJ2-7
CASRATGPYGYTF TGTGCCAGCAGAGCGACAGGGCCCTATGGCTACACCTTC TRBV6-1 TRBD1 . TRBJ1-2
CASSLAGDVGELFF TGCGCCAGCAGCTTGGCGGGGGATGTCGGGGAGCTGTTTTTT TRBV5-1 . . TRBJ2-2
CASMGTGGLSQPQHF TGTGCCAGCATGGGGACAGGGGGCTTATCTCAGCCCCAGCATTTT TRBV2 TRBD1 . TRBJ1-5
CASSTGLAGGVDTQYF TGTGCCAGCAGCACGGGACTAGCGGGAGGGGTGGATACGCAGTATTTT TRBV5-4 TRBD2 . TRBJ2-3
CASSFPELRGEQYF TGTGCCAGCAGCTTCCCGGAGTTGAGAGGCGAGCAGTACTTC TRBV5-8 . . TRBJ2-7
CASSHNLAGPPSTDTQYF TGCGCCAGCAGTCATAATCTAGCGGGCCCCCCTAGCACAGATACGCAGTATTTT TRBV23-1 TRBD2 . TRBJ2-3
CAISQGGDSPLHF TGTGCCATCAGCCAGGGGGGAGATTCACCCCTCCACTTT TRBV10-3 TRBD1 . TRBJ1-6
CASSSIDQLEETYF TGTGCCAGCAGTAGTATAGACCAGTTAGAAGAGACGTACTTC TRBV6-5 . . TRBJ2-7
CASSGTSAGAYGYTF TGTGCCAGCAGTGGAACCTCAGCAGGGGCTTATGGCTACACCTTC TRBV6-1 . once TRBJ1-2
CASRRTGQGEQYF TGTGCCAGCAGACGTACAGGGCAGGGCGAGCAGTACTTC TRBV6-5 . . TRBJ2-7
CASTRANTGELFF TGTGCCAGCACGAGGGCCAACACCGGGGAGCTGTTTTTT TRBV6-5 . . TRBJ2-2
CASSNRGSTDTQYF TGTGCCAGCAGCAACAGGGGTAGCACAGATACGCAGTATTTT TRBV5-5 TRBD1 . TRBJ2-3